The 16 T cell receptor beta chains listed next were all sequenced from one sample in a study of OX40 agonist ivuxolimab in advanced cancers. TCRdb's table, derived via immunoSEQ multiplex PCR, lists solely in-frame clones and lacks some. This table has some 65,000 clones, around 86% appearing once. Sequenced here: CD4+ or CD8+ T cells sorted from blood, sampled in a trial of the OX40 agonist ivuxolimab. All receptors derive from an adult with an advanced solid tumor such as melanoma, head and neck, liver or kidney cancer.

The genes are TRBV7-2 and TRBJ2-3; no clear D gene. CDR1 is SGHTA, CDR2 FQGNSA, per germline. V lost 5 bases and J lost 4, with 13 bases in between. This CDR3 contains 14 residues. The CDR3 protein is CASSPRLGSDTQYF. DNA of the CDR3: TGTGCCAGCAGCCCGAGACTTGGCTCAGATACGCAGTATTTT.

This chain uses TRBV14 with TRBJ1-1; D call uncertain. V was pared by 1 base and J by 3 bases, with 30 bases between. The CDR3 runs to 21 residues. Per germline, CDR1 SGHDN and CDR2 FVKESK. The CDR3 region is CASSQGRSRTGFRRMDTEAFF. CDR3 coding DNA: TGTGCCAGCAGCCAAGGACGCTCTCGCACCGGCTTTCGGCGTATGGACACTGAAGCTTTCTTT.

The genes are TRBV6-5 and TRBJ2-5; possible D gene TRBD1, 6 bases. Germline CDR1 MNHEY, CDR2 SVGAGI. This CDR3 has 15 residues. V shed 5 bases and J shed 0 bases, with 13 bases lying between them. This CDR3 is CASSPTGTNQETQYF. In nucleotides, the CDR3 is TGTGCCAGCAGTCCCACAGGGACCAACCAAGAGACCCAGTACTTC.

V is TRBV10-3 and J is TRBJ2-2, with D tentatively TRBD2 (6 bases). CDR1 and CDR2 from the germline V gene are ENHRY and SYGVKD. The ends were cut back, 7 bases at V and 2 bases at J, with 11 bases in the middle. The CDR3 contains 14 residues. The CDR3 DNA reads TGTGCCATCACGCGGGGTGGTAACACCGGGGAGCTGTTTTTT. Translating gives CAITRGGNTGELFF.

This clone was counted between two and nine times. The chain recombines TRBV11-1 with TRBJ2-7; D perhaps matches TRBD2 (6 bases). This CDR3 spans 15 amino acids. The V gene's germline CDR1 is SGHAT and CDR2 FQDESV (reference sequence). The V end lost 0 bases, the J end lost 3 bases, and 12 bases lay between the germline ends. The CDR3 sequence is CASSLAGGKHYEQYF. CDR3 coding DNA: TGTGCCAGCAGCTTAGCAGGCGGGAAACACTACGAGCAGTACTTC.

CDR3 DNA: TGTGCCACCAGCAGAGGGAGGTTAGAAGCAGATACGCAGTATTTT. This codes for CATSRGRLEADTQYF. The chain combines TRBV15 with TRBJ2-3; D may be TRBD2 (5 bases). CDR3 length: 15 amino acids. Germline V CDR1 and CDR2: LNHNV, YYDKDF (reference sequence). Trimming pared 1 base from V and 4 bases from J, leaving 12 bases between.

The chain uses TRBV19 and TRBJ2-3; D may be TRBD1 (5 bases). The V and J ends lost 6 bases and 0 bases respectively, with 10 bases between them. Per the germline V gene, CDR1 is LNHDA and CDR2 is SQIVND (reference sequence). The CDR3 consists of 14 residues. The CDR3 bases are TGTGCCAGTAGAGGGGCGACTAGCACAGATACGCAGTATTTT. Its protein is CASRGATSTDTQYF.

The chain has TRBV7-3 and TRBJ2-1; TRBD2 agrees at 10 bases. The CDR3 consists of 18 residues. Trimming cost V 1 base and J 0 bases; bases outside gene matches: 6. From germline, CDR1 is SGHTA and CDR2 FQGTGA. As DNA, the CDR3 is TGTGCCAGCAGCTTAAATAGCGGGGGGCCCGGCTCCTACAATGAGCAGTTCTTC. Protein sequence: CASSLNSGGPGSYNEQFF.

The chain couples TRBV19 to TRBJ1-2; TRBD1 matches 7 bases. The CDR3 loop spans 16 amino acids. Trimming cost V 5 bases and J 4 bases; bases outside gene matches: 13. Germline V gene sequence: CDR1 LNHDA, CDR2 SQIVND (reference sequence). DNA of the CDR3: TGTGCCAGTAGTGCGCAGTCGCAGACAGGGACCTATGGCTACACCTTC. This gives the protein CASSAQSQTGTYGYTF.

The chain combines TRBV5-6 with TRBJ2-5; a weak D match, TRBD1 (5 bases). The V and J ends lost 7 bases and 5 bases respectively, with 21 bases between them. This CDR3 is 15 amino acids long. Germline values: CDR1 SGHDT, CDR2 YYEEEE. Written as DNA, the CDR3 is TGTGCCAGCTTGTGGGGCAGGGCTTTGATCGAGACCCAGTACTTC. The encoded protein is CASLWGRALIETQYF.

This clone was observed once. The V call is TRBV5-6, the J call TRBJ1-5; tentatively, D is TRBD1 (5 bases). CDR3 size: 16 residues. Germline V gene data show CDR1 as SGHDT and CDR2 as YYEEEE. V was pared by 4 bases and J by 4 bases, with 18 bases between. The CDR3 sequence: CASSPYRQGLNQPQHF. CDR3 nucleotide sequence: TGTGCCAGCAGCCCTTACAGGCAGGGATTAAATCAGCCCCAGCATTTT. The whole variable domain, remainder taken from reference TRBV5-6 and TRBJ1-5, is DAGVTQSPTHLIKTRGQQVTLRCSPKSGHDTVSWYQQALGQGPQFIFQYYEEEERQRGNFPDRFSGHQFPNYSSELNVNALLLGDSALYLCASSPYRQGLNQPQHFGDGTRLSIL.

The V gene is TRBV5-1, the J gene TRBJ1-2; no definite D call. There are 12 residues in the CDR3. Germline V gene sequence: CDR1 SGHRS, CDR2 YFSETQ. V was cut by 7 bases and J by 7 bases, with 14 bases left in between. Written as DNA, the CDR3 is TGCGCCAGCTACGGCCCCTTGGTTGGCTACACCTTC. It is translated as CASYGPLVGYTF.

The rearrangement uses TRBV7-2 and TRBJ1-1; the D is unclear. Germline V gene sequence: CDR1 SGHTA, CDR2 FQGNSA. V shed 2 bases and J shed 1 base, with 14 bases lying between them. There are 16 residues in the CDR3. As DNA, the CDR3 is TGTGCCAGCAGCTTAAGCCGGACGAAGGGGAACACTGAAGCTTTCTTT. This sequence encodes CASSLSRTKGNTEAFF.

This sequence joins TRBV25-1 and TRBJ1-2, with 7 bases that match TRBD1. CDR1 is MGHDK and CDR2 is SYGVNS in the germline V gene. The CDR3 length is 14 residues. J gave up 3 bases and V 8 bases, and 9 bases lay outside the gene matches. CDR3 residues: CASARTGDDYGYTF. DNA of the CDR3: TGTGCCAGCGCTAGGACAGGAGATGACTATGGCTACACCTTC.

V gene TRBV9 combines with J gene TRBJ2-3; 13 bases agree with TRBD2. This CDR3 is 19 amino acids long. From germline, CDR1 is SGDLS and CDR2 YYNGEE. The V segment lost 4 bases and the J segment 4 bases; nucleotides outside the gene matches: 15. The DNA for the CDR3 is TGTGCCAGCAGCCCCCGACTAGCGGGGGGTGGGGGGGGTCCAGATACGCAGTATTTT. Its translation: CASSPRLAGGGGGPDTQYF. The complete variable domain, with remaining parts taken from reference TRBV9 and TRBJ2-3, reads DSGVTQTPKHLITATGQRVTLRCSPRSGDLSVYWYQQSLDQGLQFLIQYYNGEERAKGNILERFSAQQFPDLHSELNLSSLELGDSALYFCASSPRLAGGGGGPDTQYFGPGTRLTVL.

This chain connects TRBV2 to TRBJ2-3, with a possible D match to TRBD2 (6 bases). Trimming took 6 bases from V and 0 from J, leaving 13 bases between them. Germline V CDR1 and CDR2: SNHLY, FYNNEI. The CDR3 has 15 residues. CDR3 amino acids: CASSLTGTSTDTQYF. The CDR3 nucleotides read TGTGCCAGCAGCTTAACCGGGACTAGCACAGATACGCAGTATTTT. The whole variable domain, filled in from reference TRBV2 and TRBJ2-3, reads EPEVTQTPSHQVTQMGQEVILRCVPISNHLYFYWYRQILGQKVEFLVSFYNNEISEKSEIFDDQFSVERPDGSNFTLKIRSTKLEDSAMYFCASSLTGTSTDTQYFGPGTRLTVL.